What follows are 16 T cell receptor beta chains derived from one specimen sequenced in a study of CD8 T cells in ankylosing spondylitis listed by TCRdb under 2017. Findings and caveats that apply to the study as a whole: A TCR beta motif of several highly homologous amino acid variants appeared characteristic of blood from ankylosing spondylitis patients.

These TCRs' antigens remain unknown. The method was 5' RACE. TCRdb lists the instrument as Illumina HiSeq 2500. TCRdb reanalyzed the raw reads on its own, using fastp at Q25 for trimming and MiXCR for clone calling, and kept in-frame beta chains. Entries are consolidated by CDR3 protein sequence, retaining the most common genes and DNA. This sample gives about 800,000 distinct CDR3 sequences in total; about 11% of them show up just once. Less than 0.65% of the sample is in the top ten clones. Sequences were obtained from blood, either unsorted or a sorted T cell fraction (not recorded which). Every receptor here comes from a male donor with ankylosing spondylitis.

The chain is built from TRBV20-1 and TRBJ2-7; D is possibly TRBD2 (6 bases). V lost 0 bases to trimming and J lost 2 bases, with 11 bases between them. The CDR3 is 14 amino acids. Germline V CDR1 and CDR2: DFQATT, SNEGSKA (reference sequence). The CDR3 loop reads CSAREGLDTYEQYF. CDR3 coding DNA: TGCAGTGCTAGAGAGGGACTTGATACCTACGAGCAGTACTTC.

The chain uses TRBV9 and TRBJ2-7, with D tentatively TRBD2 (5 bases). Germline-derived CDR1 and CDR2 are SGDLS and YYNGEE. The CDR3 loop spans 14 amino acids. V was shortened by 0 bases and J by 0 bases, with 7 bases between the two germline ends. The CDR3 here is CASSVGGDSYEQYF. The CDR3, as DNA: TGTGCCAGCAGCGTAGGGGGAGACTCCTACGAGCAGTACTTC. Full variable domain (rest looked up from reference TRBV9 and TRBJ2-7): DSGVTQTPKHLITATGQRVTLRCSPRSGDLSVYWYQQSLDQGLQFLIQYYNGEERAKGNILERFSAQQFPDLHSELNLSSLELGDSALYFCASSVGGDSYEQYFGPGTRLTVT.

This clonotype appeared a few times. This chain uses TRBV6-2 or TRBV6-3 with TRBJ2-1, with 9 bases that match TRBD2. V was pared by 5 bases and J by 8 bases, with 13 bases of the junction left unmatched. CDR1 MNHEY and CDR2 SVGEGT come from the germline V gene. The CDR3 has 16 residues. The CDR3 coding sequence is TGTGCCAGCAGTGCCCCCATAGCGGGGGCGCACGATGAGCAGTTCTTC. Translation: CASSAPIAGAHDEQFF.

V usage is TRBV7-3 and J usage is TRBJ2-1; D may be TRBD2 (5 bases). Deletions cut 1 base from V and 0 bases from J, with 10 bases between. Germline V CDR1 and CDR2: SGHTA, FQGTGA. The CDR3 has 16 amino acids. The CDR3 sequence: CASSLRRAHSYNEQFF. As DNA, the CDR3 is TGTGCCAGCAGCTTAAGGCGGGCGCACTCCTACAATGAGCAGTTCTTC.

Many counts were recorded for this clonotype. The V and J genes are TRBV20-1 and TRBJ2-3; TRBD2 matches at 7 bases. Germline values: CDR1 DFQATT, CDR2 SNEGSKA (reference sequence). The CDR3 extends over 14 amino acids. This chain's CDR3 is CSLPSAGVSDTQYF. CDR3 coding DNA: TGCAGCCTCCCCTCGGCGGGAGTGTCAGATACGCAGTATTTT.

This clonotype was observed a few times. This chain links TRBV28 with TRBJ1-1; no reliable D call. Germline lookup yields CDR1 MDHEN and CDR2 SYDVKM. The V and J ends lost 3 bases and 6 bases respectively, with 17 bases between them. The CDR3 consists of 15 residues. CDR3 sequence: CASSFHPVGSAEAFF. CDR3 bases: TGTGCCAGCAGTTTTCACCCCGTTGGGTCGGCTGAAGCTTTCTTT.

This clonotype has more than one count but fewer than ten. The J gene is TRBJ1-5, the V gene TRBV27; TRBD1 aligns across 12 bases. Germline trimming cut 5 bases from V and 8 bases from J; bases unmatched to any gene: 4. The germline V gene has CDR1 MNHEY and CDR2 SMNVEV (reference sequence). The CDR3 is 14 amino acids. CDR3 in amino acids: CASSRDRGQEPQHF. CDR3 nucleotide sequence: TGTGCCAGCAGTCGGGACAGGGGGCAGGAGCCCCAGCATTTT.

The chain employs TRBV6-1 and TRBJ2-1; 13 bases are shared with TRBD2. This CDR3 spans 16 amino acids. The germline V gene has CDR1 MNHNS and CDR2 SASEGT. The ends lost 7 bases at V and 7 bases at J; junction bases unmatched: 10. CDR3 nucleotides: TGTGCCAGCACCAGGACTAGCGGGAGTTGGGGGAATGAGCAGTTCTTC. Encoded protein: CASTRTSGSWGNEQFF.

The V call is TRBV20-1, the J call TRBJ2-7; 8 nucleotides match TRBD1. Germline loops: CDR1 DFQATT, CDR2 SNEGSKA (reference sequence). V was pared by 3 bases and J by 5 bases, with 9 bases of the junction left unmatched. This CDR3 comprises 14 residues. CDR3 coding DNA: TGCAGTGCTAGTAACTCTGGACAGGGCAACGAGCAGTACTTC. This translates into CSASNSGQGNEQYF.

The J gene is TRBJ2-6, the V gene TRBV20-1; 7 positions agree with TRBD1. Germline V CDR1 and CDR2: DFQATT, SNEGSKA (reference sequence). The CDR3 runs 19 residues. V dropped 0 bases and J dropped 1; count of bases not matched to a gene: 12. The CDR3 reads CSARDFSWDRSSGANVLTF. DNA of the CDR3: TGCAGTGCTAGAGATTTTAGCTGGGACAGAAGTTCTGGGGCCAACGTCCTGACTTTC.

The rearrangement joins TRBV20-1 to TRBJ2-4; D is uncertain. The length of the CDR3 is 16 residues. Germline values: CDR1 DFQATT, CDR2 SNEGSKA (reference sequence). Trimming took 0 bases from V and 3 from J, leaving 15 bases between them. CDR3 nucleotides: TGCAGTGCTAGAGAGAAAGTGAGGCTAGACAAAAACATTCAGTACTTC. Translated, it gives CSAREKVRLDKNIQYF.

There are a few counts of this clonotype. The rearrangement joins TRBV5-1 to TRBJ2-6; 8 nucleotides agree with TRBD1. Unmatched junction bases numbered 3, after V lost 5 bases and J lost 2 bases. The CDR3 sequence is 15 residues long. Per germline, CDR1 SGHRS and CDR2 YFSETQ. The CDR3 is CASRVTGAGANVLTF. Here the CDR3 DNA reads TGCGCCAGCAGAGTGACAGGGGCTGGGGCCAACGTCCTGACTTTC.

This clonotype was counted between two and nine times. This chain uses TRBV20-1 with TRBJ2-1, with 7 bases that match TRBD2. The CDR3 spans 16 residues. The J segment lost 0 bases and the V segment lost 4 bases, leaving 9 bases of the junction unmatched. Looked up from germline, CDR1 is DFQATT and CDR2 is SNEGSKA (reference sequence). The CDR3 region has the DNA TGCAGTGCTACCGGTGGGCGCGGGAGCTCCTACAATGAGCAGTTCTTC. It yields the protein CSATGGRGSSYNEQFF.

A few counts support this clonotype. The chain links TRBV28 to TRBJ1-4, with D tentatively TRBD1 (6 bases). CDR1 and CDR2 from the germline V gene are MDHEN and SYDVKM. The CDR3 covers 14 residues. Trimming shortened V by 6 bases and J by 1 base, and 9 bases separated the two germline ends. CDR3 DNA: TGTGCCAGCAGCCGAGGGGGAACTAATGAAAAACTGTTTTTT. It codes for CASSRGGTNEKLFF. Combining the CDR3 with reference TRBV28 and TRBJ1-4 gives the whole variable domain DVKVTQSSRYLVKRTGEKVFLECVQDMDHENMFWYRQDPGLGLRLIYFSYDVKMKEKGDIPEGYSVSREKKERFSLILESASTNQTSMYLCASSRGGTNEKLFFGSGTQLSVL.

The chain has TRBV20-1 and TRBJ2-1; D gene unclear. Germline V gene lookup returns CDR1 DFQATT and CDR2 SNEGSKA (reference sequence). The V and J ends lost 0 bases and 5 bases respectively, with 11 bases between them. The CDR3 has 14 amino acids. CDR3 residues: CSARDPRRDNEQFF. The DNA for the CDR3 is TGCAGTGCTAGAGATCCCCGAAGGGACAATGAGCAGTTCTTC.

This rearrangement joins TRBV5-1 to TRBJ2-3; 9 bases align to TRBD2. J gave up 0 bases and V 4 bases, and 9 bases lay outside the gene matches. The CDR3 length is 17 residues. Germline V gives CDR1 SGHRS, CDR2 YFSETQ. The CDR3 here is CASSPARTSASTDTQYF. The CDR3 nucleotides read TGCGCCAGCAGCCCGGCCCGGACTAGCGCGAGCACAGATACGCAGTATTTT.